This T cell receptor beta chain is from a study of cytomegalovirus exposure and HLA in healthy donors. The overall study: Earlier, 90 million to 140 million unique TCR beta sequences were recovered from around 180 million T cells by an analysis.

Study findings and constraints: There were reportedly fewer N-insertions in an Asian-associated ancestry cluster than the approximately 670-donor mean, in a later analysis.

Trimming stripped 0 bases from V and 11 bases from J, with 11 bases between. Germline assignment: CDR1 LGHNA and CDR2 YSLEER. The CDR3 is 13 amino acids. With regard to this clone: The target antigen is unknown.

A multiplex PCR was run with 60 Vbeta primers and 13 Jbeta primers. Only in-frame clones appear in the TCRdb table, and some are missing; sequencing was by immunoSEQ multiplex PCR. The sample has 80,000 to 100,000 clones; roughly 70% are singletons. The sample was PBMCs. The chain employs TRBV4-3 and TRBJ1-3; D gene ambiguous. The TCR was taken from a man aged 50-59 years in good health and CMV-seronegative. Written as DNA, the CDR3 is TGCGCCAGCAGCCAAGACCTAGGTTTCCCCATATATTTT. It is translated as CASSQDLGFPIYF.